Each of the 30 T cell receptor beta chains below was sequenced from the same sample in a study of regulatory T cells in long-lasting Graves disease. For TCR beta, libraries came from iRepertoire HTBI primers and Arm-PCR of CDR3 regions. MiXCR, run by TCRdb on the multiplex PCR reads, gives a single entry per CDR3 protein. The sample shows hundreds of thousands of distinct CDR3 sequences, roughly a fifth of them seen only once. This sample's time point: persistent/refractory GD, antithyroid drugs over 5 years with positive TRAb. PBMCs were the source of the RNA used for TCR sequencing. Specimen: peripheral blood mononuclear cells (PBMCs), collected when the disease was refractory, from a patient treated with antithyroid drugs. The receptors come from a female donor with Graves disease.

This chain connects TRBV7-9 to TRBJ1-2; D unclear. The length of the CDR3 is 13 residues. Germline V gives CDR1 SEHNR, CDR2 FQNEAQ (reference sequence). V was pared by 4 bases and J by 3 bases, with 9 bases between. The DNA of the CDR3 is TGTGCCAGCAGCTCGGACGGCTACTATGGCTACACCTTC. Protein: CASSSDGYYGYTF. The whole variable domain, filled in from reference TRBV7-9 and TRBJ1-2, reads DTGVSQNPRHKITKRGQNVTFRCDPISEHNRLYWYRQTLGQGPEFLTYFQNEAQLEKSRLLSDRFSAERPKGSFSTLEIQRTEQGDSAMYLCASSSDGYYGYTFGSGTRLTVV.

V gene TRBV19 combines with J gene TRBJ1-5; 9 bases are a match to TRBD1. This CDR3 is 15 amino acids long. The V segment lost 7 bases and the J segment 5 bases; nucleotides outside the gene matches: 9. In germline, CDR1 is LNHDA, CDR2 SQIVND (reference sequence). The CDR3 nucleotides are TGTGCCAGTAACCAAGCCGGGACAGGGTATCAGCCCCAGCATTTT. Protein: CASNQAGTGYQPQHF.

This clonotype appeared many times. CDR3: CASSQPGETNEKLFF. The CDR3, as DNA: TGTGCCAGCAGCCAACCAGGCGAAACTAATGAAAAACTGTTTTTT. V and J are TRBV3-1 and TRBJ1-4; D gene unclear. V was trimmed by 2 bases and J by 1 base, leaving 8 bases between them. CDR3 length: 15 residues. Germline loops: CDR1 LGHDT, CDR2 YNNKEL (reference sequence).

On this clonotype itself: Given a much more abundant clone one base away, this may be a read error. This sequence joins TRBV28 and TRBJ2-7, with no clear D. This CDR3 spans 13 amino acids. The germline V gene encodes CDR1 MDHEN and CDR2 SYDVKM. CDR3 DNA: TGTGCCAGCAGTTTAACTGGGGTGAACGAGCAGAACTTC. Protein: CASSLTGVNEQNF.

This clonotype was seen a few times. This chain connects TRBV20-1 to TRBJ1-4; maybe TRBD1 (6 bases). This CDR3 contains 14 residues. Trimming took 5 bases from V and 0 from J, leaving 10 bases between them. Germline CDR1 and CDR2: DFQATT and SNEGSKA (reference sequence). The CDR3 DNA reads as TGCAGTGCTCAGGGGCAGTCAACTAATGAAAAACTGTTTTTT. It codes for CSAQGQSTNEKLFF.

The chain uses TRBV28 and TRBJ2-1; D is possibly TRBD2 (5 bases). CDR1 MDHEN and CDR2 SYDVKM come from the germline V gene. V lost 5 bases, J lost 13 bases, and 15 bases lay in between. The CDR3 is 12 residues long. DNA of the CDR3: TGTGCCAGCAGTCCCGTCGGAGGCAGACAGTTCTTC. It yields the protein CASSPVGGRQFF.

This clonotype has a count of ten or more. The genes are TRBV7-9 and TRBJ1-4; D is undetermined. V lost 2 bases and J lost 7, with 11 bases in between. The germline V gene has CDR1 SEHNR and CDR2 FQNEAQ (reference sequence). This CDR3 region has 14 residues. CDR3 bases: TGTGCCAGCAGCTTAACTTTTGAGAGTGAAAAACTGTTTTTT. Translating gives CASSLTFESEKLFF.

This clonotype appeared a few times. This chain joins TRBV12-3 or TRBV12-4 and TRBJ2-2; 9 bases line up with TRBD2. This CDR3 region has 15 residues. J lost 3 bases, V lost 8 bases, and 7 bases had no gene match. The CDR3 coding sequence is TGTGCCAGCGACCAGCGGGGGGACGACACCGGGGAGCTGTTTTTT. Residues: CASDQRGDDTGELFF.

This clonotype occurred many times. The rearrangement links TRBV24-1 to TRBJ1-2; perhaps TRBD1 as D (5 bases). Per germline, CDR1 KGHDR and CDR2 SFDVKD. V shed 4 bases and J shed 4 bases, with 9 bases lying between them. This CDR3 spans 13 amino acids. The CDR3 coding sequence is TGTGCCACCAGTGACAGGGACCTCTATGGCTACACCTTC. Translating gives CATSDRDLYGYTF.

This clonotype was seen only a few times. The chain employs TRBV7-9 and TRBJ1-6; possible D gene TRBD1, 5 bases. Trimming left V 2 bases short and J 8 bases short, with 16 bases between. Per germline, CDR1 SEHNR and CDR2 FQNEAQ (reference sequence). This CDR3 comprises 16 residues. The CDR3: CASSLIKGRNDSPLHF. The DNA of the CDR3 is TGTGCCAGCAGCTTAATCAAGGGGAGAAATGATTCACCCCTCCACTTT.

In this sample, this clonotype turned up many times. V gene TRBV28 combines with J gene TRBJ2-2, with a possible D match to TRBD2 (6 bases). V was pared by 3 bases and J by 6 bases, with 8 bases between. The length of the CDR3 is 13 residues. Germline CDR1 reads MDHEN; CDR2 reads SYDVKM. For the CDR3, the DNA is TGTGCCAGCAGTTTCTGGGGGGCCGGGGAGCTGTTTTTT. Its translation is CASSFWGAGELFF.

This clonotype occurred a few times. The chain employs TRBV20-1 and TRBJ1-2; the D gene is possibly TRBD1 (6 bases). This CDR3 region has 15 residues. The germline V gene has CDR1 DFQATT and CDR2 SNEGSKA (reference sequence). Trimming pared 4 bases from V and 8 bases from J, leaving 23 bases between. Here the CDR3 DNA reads TGCAGTGCTAAGTCTGGGGGGGCCCGATGGGGAGGCTACACCTTC. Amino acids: CSAKSGGARWGGYTF.

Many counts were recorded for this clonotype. Here the CDR3 DNA reads TGTGCCAGCGGGGGGCGCGAAGCCTACGAGCAGTACTTC. Protein product: CASGGREAYEQYF. This rearrangement joins TRBV27 to TRBJ2-7, with D possibly called TRBD1 or TRBD2 (6 bases each). The V end was cut by 8 bases, the J end by 2 bases, with 13 bases between. The CDR3 covers 13 residues. Germline CDR1 reads MNHEY; CDR2 reads SMNVEV (reference sequence).

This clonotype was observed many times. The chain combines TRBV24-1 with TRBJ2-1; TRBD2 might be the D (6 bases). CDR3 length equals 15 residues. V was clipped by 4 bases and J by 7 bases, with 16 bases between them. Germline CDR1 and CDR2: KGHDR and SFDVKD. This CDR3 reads CATSEWDSGGNEQFF. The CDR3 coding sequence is TGTGCCACCAGTGAGTGGGATAGCGGAGGTAATGAGCAGTTCTTC.

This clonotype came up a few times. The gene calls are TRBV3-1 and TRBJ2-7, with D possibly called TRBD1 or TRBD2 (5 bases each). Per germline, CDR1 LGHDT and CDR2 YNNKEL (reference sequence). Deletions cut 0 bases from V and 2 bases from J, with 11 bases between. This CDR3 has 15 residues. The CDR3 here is CASSQEPWDAYEQYF. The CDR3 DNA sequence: TGTGCCAGCAGCCAAGAACCATGGGACGCCTACGAGCAGTACTTC.

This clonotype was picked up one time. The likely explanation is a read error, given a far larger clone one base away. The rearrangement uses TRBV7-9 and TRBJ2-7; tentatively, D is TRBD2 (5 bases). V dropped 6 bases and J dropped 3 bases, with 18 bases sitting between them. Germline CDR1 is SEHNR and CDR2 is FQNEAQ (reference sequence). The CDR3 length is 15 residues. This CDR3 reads CASSPAPGDFYEQYF. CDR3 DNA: TGTGCCAGCAGTCCTGCTCCCGGGGATTTCTACGAGCAGTACTTC.

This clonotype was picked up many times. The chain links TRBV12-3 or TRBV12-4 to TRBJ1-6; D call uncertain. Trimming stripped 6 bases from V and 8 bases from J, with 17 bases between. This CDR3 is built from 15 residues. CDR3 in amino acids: CASSPMVISDSPLHF. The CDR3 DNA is TGTGCCAGCAGCCCCATGGTGATATCGGATTCACCCCTCCACTTT.

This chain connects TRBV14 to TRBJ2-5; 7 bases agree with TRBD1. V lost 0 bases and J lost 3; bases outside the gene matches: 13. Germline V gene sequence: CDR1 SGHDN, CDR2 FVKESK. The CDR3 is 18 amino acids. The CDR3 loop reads CASSQESFIGTEEETQYF. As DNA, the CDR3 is TGTGCCAGCAGCCAAGAAAGTTTTATAGGGACAGAAGAAGAGACCCAGTACTTC. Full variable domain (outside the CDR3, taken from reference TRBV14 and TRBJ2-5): EAGVTQFPSHSVIEKGQTVTLRCDPISGHDNLYWYRRVMGKEIKFLLHFVKESKQDESGMPNNRFLAERTGGTYSTLKVQPAELEDSGVYFCASSQESFIGTEEETQYFGPGTRLLVL.

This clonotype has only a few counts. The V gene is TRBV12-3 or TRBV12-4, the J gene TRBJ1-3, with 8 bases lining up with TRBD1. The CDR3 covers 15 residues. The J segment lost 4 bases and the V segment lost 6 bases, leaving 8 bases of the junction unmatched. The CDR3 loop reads CASSLGQAIGNTIYF. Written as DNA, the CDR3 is TGTGCCAGCAGCTTGGGACAGGCAATCGGAAACACCATATATTTT.

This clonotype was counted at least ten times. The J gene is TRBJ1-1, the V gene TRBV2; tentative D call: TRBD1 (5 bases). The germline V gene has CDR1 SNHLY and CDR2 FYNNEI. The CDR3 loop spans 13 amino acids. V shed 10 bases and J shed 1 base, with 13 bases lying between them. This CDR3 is CATKGTANTEAFF. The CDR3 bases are TGTGCCACTAAGGGGACGGCGAACACTGAAGCTTTCTTT.

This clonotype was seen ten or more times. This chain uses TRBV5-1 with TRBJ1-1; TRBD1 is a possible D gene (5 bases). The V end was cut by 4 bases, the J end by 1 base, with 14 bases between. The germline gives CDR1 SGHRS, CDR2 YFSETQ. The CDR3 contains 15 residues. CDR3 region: CASSRTPAANTEAFF. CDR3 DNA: TGCGCCAGCAGCCGGACACCCGCCGCGAACACTGAAGCTTTCTTT.

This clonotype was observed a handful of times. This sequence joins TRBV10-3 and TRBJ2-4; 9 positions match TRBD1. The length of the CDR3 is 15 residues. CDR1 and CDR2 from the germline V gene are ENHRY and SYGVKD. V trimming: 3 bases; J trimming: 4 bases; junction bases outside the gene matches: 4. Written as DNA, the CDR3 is TGTGCCATCAGTGACTCGGGACAGGGTAAAAACATTCAGTACTTC. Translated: CAISDSGQGKNIQYF.

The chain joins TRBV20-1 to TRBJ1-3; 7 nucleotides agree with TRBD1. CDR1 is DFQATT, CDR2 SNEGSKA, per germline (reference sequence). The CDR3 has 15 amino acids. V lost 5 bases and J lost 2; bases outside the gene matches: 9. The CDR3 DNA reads TGCAGTGCTGGAAGGGACAGATTTACTGGAAACACCATATATTTT. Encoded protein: CSAGRDRFTGNTIYF.

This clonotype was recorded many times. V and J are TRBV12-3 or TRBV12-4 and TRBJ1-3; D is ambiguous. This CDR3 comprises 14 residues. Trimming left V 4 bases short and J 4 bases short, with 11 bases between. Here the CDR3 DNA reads TGTGCCAGCAGTTCCGGGTCTAGAGGAAACACCATATATTTT. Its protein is CASSSGSRGNTIYF.

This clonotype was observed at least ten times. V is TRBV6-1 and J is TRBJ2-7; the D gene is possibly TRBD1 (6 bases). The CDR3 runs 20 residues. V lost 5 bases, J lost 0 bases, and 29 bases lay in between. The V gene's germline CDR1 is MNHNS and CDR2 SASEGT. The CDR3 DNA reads TGTGCCAGCAGTCCCCGTCGGTTCTTAAATCGACAGGCCCTCTCCTACGAGCAGTACTTC. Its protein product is CASSPRRFLNRQALSYEQYF.

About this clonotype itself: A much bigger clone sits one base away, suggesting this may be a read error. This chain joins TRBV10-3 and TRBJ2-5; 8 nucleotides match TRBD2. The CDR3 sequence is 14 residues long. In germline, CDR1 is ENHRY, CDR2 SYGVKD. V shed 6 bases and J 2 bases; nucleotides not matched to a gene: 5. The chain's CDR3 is CAIRDIAGQETQYF. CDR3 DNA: TGTGCCATCAGGGACATAGCGGGACAAGAGACCCAGTACTTC.

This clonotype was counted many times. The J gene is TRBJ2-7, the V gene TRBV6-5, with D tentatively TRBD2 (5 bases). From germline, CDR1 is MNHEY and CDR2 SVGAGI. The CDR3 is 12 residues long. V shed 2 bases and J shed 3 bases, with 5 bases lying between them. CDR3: CASSYEGYEQYF. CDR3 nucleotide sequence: TGTGCCAGCAGTTACGAGGGCTACGAGCAGTACTTC.

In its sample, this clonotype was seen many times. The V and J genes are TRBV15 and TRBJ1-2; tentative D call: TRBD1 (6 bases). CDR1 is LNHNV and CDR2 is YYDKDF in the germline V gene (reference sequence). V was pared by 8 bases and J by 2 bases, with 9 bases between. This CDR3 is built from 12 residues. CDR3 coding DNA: TGTGCCACCGGACAGTCAAACTATGGCTACACCTTC. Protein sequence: CATGQSNYGYTF.

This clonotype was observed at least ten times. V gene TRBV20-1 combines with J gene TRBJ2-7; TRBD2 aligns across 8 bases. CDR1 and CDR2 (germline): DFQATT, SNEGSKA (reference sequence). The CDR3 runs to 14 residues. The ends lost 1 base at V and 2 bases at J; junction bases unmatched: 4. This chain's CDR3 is CSARVQRGTYEQYF. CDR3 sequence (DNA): TGCAGTGCTAGAGTCCAGCGGGGGACCTACGAGCAGTACTTC.

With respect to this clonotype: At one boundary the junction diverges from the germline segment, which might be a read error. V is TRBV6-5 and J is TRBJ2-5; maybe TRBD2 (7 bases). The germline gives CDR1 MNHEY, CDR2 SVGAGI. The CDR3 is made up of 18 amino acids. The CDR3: CASSYCHHSGTSQETQYF. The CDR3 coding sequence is TGTGCCAGCAGCTACTGTCATCACAGCGGGACAAGCCAAGAGACCCAGTACTTC.